The 11 T cell receptor beta chains below come from one sample, sequenced in a study of vaccination effects on CD4 cells after COVID-19. No cognate antigen is known for these TCRs. Expansion of antigen-specific CD4+ T cells with viral peptide pools was carried out by the ViraFEST assay before sequencing. Subsequent to a culture period of under twelve days, CD4+ T cells were isolated. Each participant was administered two doses of either the BNT162b2 or the mRNA-1273 vaccine. Assay: immunoSEQ multiplex PCR; the TCRdb copy retains only in-frame clones and omits some. The table lists 70,000 to 95,000 clones, roughly 73% of them singletons, with approximately 1% in the top ten. The specimen was CD4+ T cells from PBMCs cultured with HCoV-OC43 spike peptides, collected after COVID-19 vaccination. The subset here: HCoV-OC43 spike overlapping peptide pool stimulation. These receptors all come from a human donor who received a COVID-19 vaccine.

In its sample, this clone was seen a few times. The V and J genes are TRBV10-3 and TRBJ1-2; a possible D gene is TRBD1 (5 bases). Germline lookup yields CDR1 ENHRY and CDR2 SYGVKD. The V end was cut by 3 bases, the J end by 5 bases, with 19 bases between. The CDR3 is made up of 16 amino acids. Here the CDR3 reads CAISEGTAGAAYGYTF. CDR3 in DNA: TGTGCCATCAGTGAAGGGACGGCAGGAGCAGCTTATGGCTACACCTTC.

The CDR3 DNA sequence: TGTGCCACGTACTCCGGGGCCAGGGTGAATGGCTACACCTTC. This encodes CATYSGARVNGYTF. The chain has TRBV28 and TRBJ1-2; perhaps TRBD1 as D (5 bases). The CDR3 is 14 residues long. Germline values: CDR1 MDHEN, CDR2 SYDVKM. The V gene lost 10 bases and the J gene lost 6 bases, with 21 bases spanning the gap.

The genes are TRBV5-1 and TRBJ2-3, with 8 bases lining up with TRBD1. V lost 0 bases to trimming and J lost 1 base; unmatched junction nucleotides: 4. This CDR3 has 16 amino acids. Germline V gene data show CDR1 as SGHRS and CDR2 as YFSETQ. CDR3 DNA sequence: TGCGCCAGCAGCTTGGGGGGACAGGATGGCACAGATACGCAGTATTTT. As protein: CASSLGGQDGTDTQYF.

The V and J genes are TRBV2 and TRBJ2-1, with D tentatively TRBD1 (5 bases). Trimming stripped 3 bases from V and 6 bases from J, with 15 bases between. The CDR3 consists of 15 residues. CDR1 is SNHLY, CDR2 FYNNEI, per germline. DNA for the CDR3: TGTGCCAGCAGTGAGATCGTAGGGGTGGGCAATGAGCAGTTCTTC. It yields the protein CASSEIVGVGNEQFF.

The rearrangement joins TRBV6-5 to TRBJ1-5; no clear D. The CDR3 has 14 amino acids. Trimming took off 7 bases at V and 3 bases at J, with 13 bases between the two ends. Germline loops: CDR1 MNHEY, CDR2 SVGAGI. This chain's CDR3 is CASKAVFINQPQHF. The DNA for the CDR3 is TGTGCCAGCAAGGCAGTGTTTATCAATCAGCCCCAGCATTTT.

This chain joins TRBV27 and TRBJ1-1, with D possibly TRBD1 on 5 matching bases. With 6 bases removed from V and 0 bases from J, the gap between germline ends came to 11 bases. The CDR3 extends over 14 amino acids. Germline-derived CDR1 and CDR2 are MNHEY and SMNVEV (reference sequence). The CDR3 spells CASSQTELNTEAFF. The CDR3 DNA reads as TGTGCCAGCAGCCAGACAGAGTTGAACACTGAAGCTTTCTTT.

V usage is TRBV29-1 and J usage is TRBJ2-4, with 12 bases lining up with TRBD1. The CDR3 runs 14 residues. CDR1 is SQVTM and CDR2 is ANQGSEA in the germline V gene. Losses at the gene ends were 7 bases for V and 6 bases for J; bases not matched to a gene: 7. Written as DNA, the CDR3 is TGCAGCGCCCAACCGGGACAGGGGGCAAACATTCAGTACTTC. This sequence encodes CSAQPGQGANIQYF. Filled out from reference TRBV29-1 and TRBJ2-4, the complete variable domain reads SAVISQKPSRDICQRGTSLTIQCQVDSQVTMMFWYRQQPGQSLTLIATANQGSEATYESGFVIDKFPISRPNLTFSTLTVSNMSPEDSSIYLCSAQPGQGANIQYFGAGTRLSVL.

The V and J genes are TRBV6-5 and TRBJ2-6; maybe TRBD1 (5 bases). CDR1 MNHEY and CDR2 SVGAGI come from the germline V gene. The CDR3 has 15 residues. V was pared by 3 bases and J by 0 bases, with 6 bases between. The chain's CDR3 is CASSYQGSGANVLTF. DNA for the CDR3: TGTGCCAGCAGTTATCAGGGCTCTGGGGCCAACGTCCTGACTTTC.

CDR3 sequence: CASSFPGTGGQGYTF. In nucleotides, the CDR3 is TGTGCCAGCAGCTTCCCCGGGACAGGGGGGCAAGGCTACACCTTC. The rearrangement joins TRBV5-4 to TRBJ1-2; TRBD1 aligns across 11 bases. Germline V lookup: CDR1 SGHNT, CDR2 YYREEE (reference sequence). CDR3 length: 15 amino acids. V trimming: 2 bases; J trimming: 8 bases; junction bases outside the gene matches: 8.

J is TRBJ2-5 and V is TRBV5-6; D is unclear. V was clipped by 4 bases and J by 5 bases, with 12 bases between them. Germline V gene data show CDR1 as SGHDT and CDR2 as YYEEEE. The CDR3 totals 13 residues. The CDR3 protein is CASSPSVSETQYF. In DNA form, the CDR3 reads TGTGCCAGCAGCCCCAGCGTCTCCGAGACCCAGTACTTC.

In DNA, the CDR3 is TGTGCCAGTACCGACAGGGTGCTTGGTAACTATGGCTACACCTTC. It translates to CASTDRVLGNYGYTF. V usage is TRBV19 and J usage is TRBJ1-2; 7 nucleotides agree with TRBD1. The CDR3 is 15 residues long. The germline CDR1 and CDR2 sequences are LNHDA and SQIVND (reference sequence). Trimming at V came to 7 bases and at J to 1 base, leaving 9 bases not matched to a gene.